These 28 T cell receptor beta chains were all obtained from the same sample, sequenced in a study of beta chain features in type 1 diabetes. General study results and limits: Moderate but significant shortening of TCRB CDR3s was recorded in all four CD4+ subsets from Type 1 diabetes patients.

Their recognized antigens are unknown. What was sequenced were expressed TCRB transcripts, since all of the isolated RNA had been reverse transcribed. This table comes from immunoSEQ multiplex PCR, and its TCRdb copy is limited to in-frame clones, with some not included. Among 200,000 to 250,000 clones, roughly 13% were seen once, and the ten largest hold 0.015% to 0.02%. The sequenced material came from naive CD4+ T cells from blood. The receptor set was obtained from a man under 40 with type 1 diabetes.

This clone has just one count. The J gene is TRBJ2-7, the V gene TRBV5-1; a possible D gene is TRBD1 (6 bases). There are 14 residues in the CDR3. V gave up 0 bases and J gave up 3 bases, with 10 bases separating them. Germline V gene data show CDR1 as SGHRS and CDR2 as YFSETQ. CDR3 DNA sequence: TGCGCCAGCAGCTTGGTGGTACAGGGCTACGAGCAGTACTTC. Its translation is CASSLVVQGYEQYF.

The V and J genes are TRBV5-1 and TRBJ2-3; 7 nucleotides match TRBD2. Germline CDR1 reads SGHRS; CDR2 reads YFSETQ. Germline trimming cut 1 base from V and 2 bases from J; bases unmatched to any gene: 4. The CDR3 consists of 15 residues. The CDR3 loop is CASSLSREDTDTQYF. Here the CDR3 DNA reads TGCGCCAGCAGCTTGAGTCGGGAGGACACAGATACGCAGTATTTT.

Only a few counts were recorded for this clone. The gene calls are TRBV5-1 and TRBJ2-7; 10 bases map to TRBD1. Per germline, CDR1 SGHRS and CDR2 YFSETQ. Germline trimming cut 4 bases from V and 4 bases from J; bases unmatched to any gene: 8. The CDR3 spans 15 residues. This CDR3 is CASSPGTGVMYEQYF. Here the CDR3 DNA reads TGCGCCAGCAGCCCCGGGACAGGGGTTATGTACGAGCAGTACTTC.

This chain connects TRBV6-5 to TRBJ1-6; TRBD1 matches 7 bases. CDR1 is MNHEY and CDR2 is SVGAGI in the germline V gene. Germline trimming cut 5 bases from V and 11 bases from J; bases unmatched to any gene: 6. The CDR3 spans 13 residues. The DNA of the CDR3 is TGTGCCAGCAGTCGACAGGGCCGGACACCCCTCCACTTT. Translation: CASSRQGRTPLHF.

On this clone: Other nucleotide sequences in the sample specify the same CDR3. The CDR3 nucleotides are TGCGCCAGCAGCCTCGGACAGTCCAATCAGCCCCAGCATTTT. Amino acids: CASSLGQSNQPQHF. This chain connects TRBV5-1 to TRBJ1-5, with D possibly being TRBD1 (6 bases). The CDR3 runs to 14 residues. Germline V gives CDR1 SGHRS, CDR2 YFSETQ. Deletions cut 4 bases from V and 3 bases from J, with 11 bases between.

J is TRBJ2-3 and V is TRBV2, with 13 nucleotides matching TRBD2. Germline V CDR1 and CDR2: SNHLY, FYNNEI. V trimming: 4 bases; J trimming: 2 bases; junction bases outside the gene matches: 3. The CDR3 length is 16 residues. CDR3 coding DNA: TGTGCCAGCAGTGGGGGACTAGCGGGGACCACAGATACGCAGTATTTT. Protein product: CASSGGLAGTTDTQYF.

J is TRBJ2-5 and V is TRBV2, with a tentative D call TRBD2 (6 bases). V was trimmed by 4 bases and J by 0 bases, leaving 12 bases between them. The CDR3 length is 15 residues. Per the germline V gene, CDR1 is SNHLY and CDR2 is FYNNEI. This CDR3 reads CASSVNRGNQETQYF. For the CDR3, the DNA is TGTGCCAGCAGTGTAAACCGGGGGAACCAAGAGACCCAGTACTTC.

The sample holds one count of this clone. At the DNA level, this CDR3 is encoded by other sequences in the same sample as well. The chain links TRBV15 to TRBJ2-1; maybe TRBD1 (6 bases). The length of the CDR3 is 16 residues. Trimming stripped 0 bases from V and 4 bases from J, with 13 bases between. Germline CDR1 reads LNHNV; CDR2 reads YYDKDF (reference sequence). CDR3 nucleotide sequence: TGTGCCACCAGCAGAGATCCTCGAGGGGGATACAATGAGCAGTTCTTC. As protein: CATSRDPRGGYNEQFF.

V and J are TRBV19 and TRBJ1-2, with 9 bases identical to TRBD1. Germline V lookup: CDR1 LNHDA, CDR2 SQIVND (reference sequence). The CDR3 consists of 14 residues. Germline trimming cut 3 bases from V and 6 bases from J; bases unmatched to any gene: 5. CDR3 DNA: TGTGCCAGTAGTATCTATGACAGGGGGAATGGCTACACCTTC. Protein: CASSIYDRGNGYTF.

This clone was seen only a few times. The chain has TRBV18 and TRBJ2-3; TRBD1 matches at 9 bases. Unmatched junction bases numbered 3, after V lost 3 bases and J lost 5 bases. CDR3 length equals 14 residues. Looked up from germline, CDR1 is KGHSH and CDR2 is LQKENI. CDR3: CASSPGQGQDTQYF. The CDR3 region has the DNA TGTGCCAGCTCACCGGGACAGGGTCAAGATACGCAGTATTTT.

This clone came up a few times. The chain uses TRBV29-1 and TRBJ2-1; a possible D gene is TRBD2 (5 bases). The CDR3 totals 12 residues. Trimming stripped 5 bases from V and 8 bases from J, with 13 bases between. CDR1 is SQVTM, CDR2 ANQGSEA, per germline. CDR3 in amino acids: CSVSGYRDEQFF. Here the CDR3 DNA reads TGCAGCGTTTCGGGGTATCGGGATGAGCAGTTCTTC.

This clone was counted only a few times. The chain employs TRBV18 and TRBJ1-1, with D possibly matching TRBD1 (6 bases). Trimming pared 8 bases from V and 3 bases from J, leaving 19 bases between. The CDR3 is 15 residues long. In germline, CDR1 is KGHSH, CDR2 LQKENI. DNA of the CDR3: TGTGCCAGCATCACCAGCGGGGGCAGGGACACTGAAGCTTTCTTT. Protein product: CASITSGGRDTEAFF.

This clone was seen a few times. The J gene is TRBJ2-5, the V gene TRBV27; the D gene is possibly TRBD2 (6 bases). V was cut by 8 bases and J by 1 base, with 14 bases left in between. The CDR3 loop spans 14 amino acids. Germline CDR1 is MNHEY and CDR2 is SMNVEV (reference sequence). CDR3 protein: CASAEGMIQETQYF. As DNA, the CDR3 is TGTGCCAGCGCGGAGGGAATGATCCAAGAGACCCAGTACTTC.

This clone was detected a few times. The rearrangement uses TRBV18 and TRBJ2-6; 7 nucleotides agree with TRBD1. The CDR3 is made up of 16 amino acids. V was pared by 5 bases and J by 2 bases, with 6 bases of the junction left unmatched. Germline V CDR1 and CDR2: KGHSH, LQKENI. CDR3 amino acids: CASSTTGAAGANVLTF. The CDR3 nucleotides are TGTGCCAGCTCAACTACAGGGGCGGCTGGGGCCAACGTCCTGACTTTC.

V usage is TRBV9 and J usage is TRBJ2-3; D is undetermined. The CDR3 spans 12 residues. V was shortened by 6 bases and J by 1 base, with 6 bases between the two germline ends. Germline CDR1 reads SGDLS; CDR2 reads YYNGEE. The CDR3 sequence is CASNPGTDTQYF. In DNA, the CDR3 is TGTGCCAGCAACCCGGGCACAGATACGCAGTATTTT.

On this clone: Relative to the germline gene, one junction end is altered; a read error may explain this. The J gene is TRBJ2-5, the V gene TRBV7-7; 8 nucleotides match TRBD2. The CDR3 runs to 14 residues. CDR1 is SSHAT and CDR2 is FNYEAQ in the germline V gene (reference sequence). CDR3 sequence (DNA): TGTGCTAGCAGCTCCGGACTAGCCGGGGAGACCCAGTACTTC. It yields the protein CASSSGLAGETQYF.

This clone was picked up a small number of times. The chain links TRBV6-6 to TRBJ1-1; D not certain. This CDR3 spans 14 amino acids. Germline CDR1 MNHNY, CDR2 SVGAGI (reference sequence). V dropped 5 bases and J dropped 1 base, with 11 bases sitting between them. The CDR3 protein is CASSPVTANTEAFF. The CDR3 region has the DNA TGTGCCAGCAGTCCGGTGACTGCGAACACTGAAGCTTTCTTT.

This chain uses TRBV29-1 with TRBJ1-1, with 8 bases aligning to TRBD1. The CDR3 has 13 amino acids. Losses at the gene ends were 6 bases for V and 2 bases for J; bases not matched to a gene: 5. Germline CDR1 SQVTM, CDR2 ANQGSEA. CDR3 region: CSVQTGGNTEAFF. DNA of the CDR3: TGCAGCGTACAAACAGGGGGTAACACTGAAGCTTTCTTT.

CDR3: CASSLEGQPYEQYF. In nucleotides, the CDR3 is TGCGCCAGCAGCTTGGAGGGACAACCCTACGAGCAGTACTTC. The V call is TRBV5-1, the J call TRBJ2-7; a possible D gene is TRBD1 (6 bases). Germline V gene data show CDR1 as SGHRS and CDR2 as YFSETQ. The CDR3 sequence is 14 residues long. V shed 0 bases and J shed 2 bases, with 9 bases lying between them.

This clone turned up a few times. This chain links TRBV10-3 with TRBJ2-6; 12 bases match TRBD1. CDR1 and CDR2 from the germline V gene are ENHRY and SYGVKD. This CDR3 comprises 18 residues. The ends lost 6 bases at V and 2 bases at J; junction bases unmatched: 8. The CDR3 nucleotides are TGTGCCATCAGACCCGAGGGACAGGGGGCGCCTGGGGCCAACGTCCTGACTTTC. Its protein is CAIRPEGQGAPGANVLTF.

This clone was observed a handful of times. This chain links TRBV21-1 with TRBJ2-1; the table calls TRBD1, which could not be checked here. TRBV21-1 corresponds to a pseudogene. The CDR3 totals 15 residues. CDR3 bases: TGTGCCAGCACCGGGAGCCGGGACAGGGAGAATGAGCAGTTCTTC. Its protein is CASTGSRDRENEQFF.

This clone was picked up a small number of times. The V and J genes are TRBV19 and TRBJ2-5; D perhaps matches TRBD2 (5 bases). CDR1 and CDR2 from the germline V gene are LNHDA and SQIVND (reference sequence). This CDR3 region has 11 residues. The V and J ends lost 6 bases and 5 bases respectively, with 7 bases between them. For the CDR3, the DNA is TGTGCCAGTAGAGGGAGCGAGACCCAGTACTTC. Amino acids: CASRGSETQYF.

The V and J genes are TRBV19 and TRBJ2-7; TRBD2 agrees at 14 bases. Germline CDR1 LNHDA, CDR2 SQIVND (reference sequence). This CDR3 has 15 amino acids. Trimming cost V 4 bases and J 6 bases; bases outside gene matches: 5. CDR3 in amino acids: CASSTGLAGVSEQYF. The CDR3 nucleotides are TGTGCCAGTAGTACGGGACTAGCGGGAGTATCCGAGCAGTACTTC.

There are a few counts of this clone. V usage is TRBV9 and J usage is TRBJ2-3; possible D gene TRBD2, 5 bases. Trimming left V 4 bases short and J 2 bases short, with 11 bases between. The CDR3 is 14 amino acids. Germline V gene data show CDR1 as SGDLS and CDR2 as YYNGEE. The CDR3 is CASSHPGSTDTQYF. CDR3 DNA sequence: TGTGCCAGCAGCCATCCGGGGTCCACAGATACGCAGTATTTT.

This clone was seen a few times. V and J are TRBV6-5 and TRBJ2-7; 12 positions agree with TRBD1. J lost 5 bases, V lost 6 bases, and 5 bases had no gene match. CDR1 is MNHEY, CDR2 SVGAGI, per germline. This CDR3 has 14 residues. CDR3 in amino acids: CASSPGQGADEQYF. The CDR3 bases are TGTGCCAGCAGCCCGGGACAGGGGGCGGACGAGCAGTACTTC.

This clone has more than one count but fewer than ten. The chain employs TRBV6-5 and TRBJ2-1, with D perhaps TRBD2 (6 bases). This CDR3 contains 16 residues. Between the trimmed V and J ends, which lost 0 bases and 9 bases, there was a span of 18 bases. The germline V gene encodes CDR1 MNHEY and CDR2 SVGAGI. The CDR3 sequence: CASSYSGPETSFEQFF. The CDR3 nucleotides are TGTGCCAGCAGTTACTCAGGGCCAGAGACTAGTTTTGAGCAGTTCTTC.

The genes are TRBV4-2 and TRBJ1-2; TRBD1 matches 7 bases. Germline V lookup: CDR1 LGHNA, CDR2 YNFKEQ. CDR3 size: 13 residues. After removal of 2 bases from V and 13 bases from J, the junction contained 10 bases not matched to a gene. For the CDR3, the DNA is TGTGCCAGCAGCCAACCCGGGACAGAGCTTTTCACCTTC. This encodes CASSQPGTELFTF.

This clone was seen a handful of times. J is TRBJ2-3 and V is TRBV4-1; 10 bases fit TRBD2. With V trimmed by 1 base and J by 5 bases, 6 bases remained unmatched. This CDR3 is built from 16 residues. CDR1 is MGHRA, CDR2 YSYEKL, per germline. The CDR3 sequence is CASSQGAGGGLDTQYF. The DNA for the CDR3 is TGCGCCAGCAGCCAAGGAGCGGGAGGGGGGTTAGATACGCAGTATTTT.